Sequencing of this TCR beta chain was carried out in a study of T cells in Graves' hyperthyroidism and ophthalmopathy (dated by TCRdb to between 2018 and 2021). Describing the broader study: Peripheral blood samples were taken at initial diagnosis, before any treatment was given. To identify distinguishing TCR V-J signatures, a discovery cohort of around 100 patients was used, comprising some 45 with Graves' ophthalmopathy and around 57 with stable Graves' hyperthyroidism. Prospective prediction of ophthalmopathy was tested in an independent validation cohort consisting of 18 to 20 hyperthyroidism patients and more than 15 patients who later progressed to ophthalmopathy. The approximately 98 discovery patients were randomly divided into training and test sets at a 7:3 ratio. In six Graves' hyperthyroidism patients, the study also compared T-cell repertoires from thyroid tissue with T-cell repertoires from blood. Following sampling, methimazole starting at 30 mg daily was given to hyperthyroidism patients, and high-dose intravenous methylprednisolone was given to ophthalmopathy patients. The paper describes TCR Vbeta CDR3 sequencing of 130 to 150 peripheral blood samples, made up of around 41 ophthalmopathy patients, over 70 hyperthyroidism patients and roughly 17 progressor patients.

This clonotype turned up a few times. Its antigen is still unknown. No much larger clonotype is one base removed from it; base qualities were not supplied. Points the paper makes about the study in general: Blood samples also contained most of the expanded thyroid clonotypes (frequency above 0.001), which suggests that blood repertoires may reflect thyroid immune responses. No statistical method was used to set the sample size in advance, and investigators knew the group allocation. In cross-validation, a model built on a 13 V-J signature told ophthalmopathy apart from stable hyperthyroidism with just under 90% sensitivity and roughly 82% specificity, and in testing the same model reached 80%/75%. In validation, the model predicted progression to ophthalmopathy a median of approximately 6.3 months before onset, with about 70% sensitivity and roughly 79% specificity.

Trimming removed 6 bases from V and 5 bases from J, leaving 11 bases between the germline ends. From the germline V gene (reference sequence), CDR1 is DFQATT and CDR2 is SNEGSKA. Its CDR3 holds 12 amino acids, cysteine through phenylalanine. Of the read, only the CDR3 DNA is kept; its 36 bases are in frame from base 1. TCR beta CDR3 regions were amplified from RNA transcripts. For the first round of RT-PCR on the TCR CDR3, the HTBI primer set was used together with the Qiagen OneStep RT-PCR kit. A second multiplex PCR round built the libraries, followed by size selection and purification. Paired-end sequencing of the libraries was performed with 100 bp reads on an Illumina HiSeq2000. Per the original workflow: SOAPnuke was used to process the raw data, throwing out any read that contained adapters or uncalled bases, had a mean Phred below 15, or lacked an exact constant-primer or identifier match. COPE v1.2.5 was used to merge the high-quality paired reads, and each unique nucleotide sequence was defined as a clonotype. MiTCR v1.1 was used to align the clonotypes against IMGT TRBV, TRBD and TRBJ reference segments. The analysis was restricted to V-J combinations with a frequency above 0.0001, which together covered about 99% of the repertoires. A TCS score was defined as the ratio of F50 (clonal expansion) to E x V (chaos), with BLOSUM62-based TCRdist applied between CDR3 peptides within each V-J. Welch's t-statistics and random forest reduced around 550 V-J features to roughly 13, which were used in a naive Bayes classifier (R e1071). The public sequencing data were trimmed at Q25 with fastp and processed into clonotypes with MiXCR by TCRdb, which kept only in-frame beta chains. All rows with the same CDR3 protein become a single entry with the most common DNA and genes. What appears here as the V and J calls and clone size reflects TCRdb's work, not the paper's. A total of a few hundred thousand distinct CDR3 sequences appear in this sample, 16% of them only once. Clones ranked in the top ten supply approximately 3.5% of the sample.

Ophthalmopathy patients had moderately to severely active disease, Clinical Activity Score of at least 3, NOSPECS grade of at least 4, and duration under 3 months. Exclusion was applied to patients with uncontrolled infections, other autoimmune diseases, pregnancy or lactation. Clinical symptoms, serum thyroxine and TRAb, thyroid ultrasound, and orbital computed tomography formed the basis for the diagnoses. PBMCs were separated from roughly 10 ml of fresh peripheral blood using Ficoll-Paque density gradient centrifugation. Total RNA was extracted using Trizol reagent, and RNA quality was assessed on an Agilent 2100 Bioanalyzer.

The sequencing input was blood. The chain is made from TRBV20-1 and TRBJ2-1; the D gene identity is not certain. The sequence came from a woman aged 40 to 49 with Graves' ophthalmopathy. The CDR3 corresponds to CSALSKDNEQFF. The DNA is as follows: TGCAGTGCCTTGAGCAAGGACAATGAGCAGTTCTTC.